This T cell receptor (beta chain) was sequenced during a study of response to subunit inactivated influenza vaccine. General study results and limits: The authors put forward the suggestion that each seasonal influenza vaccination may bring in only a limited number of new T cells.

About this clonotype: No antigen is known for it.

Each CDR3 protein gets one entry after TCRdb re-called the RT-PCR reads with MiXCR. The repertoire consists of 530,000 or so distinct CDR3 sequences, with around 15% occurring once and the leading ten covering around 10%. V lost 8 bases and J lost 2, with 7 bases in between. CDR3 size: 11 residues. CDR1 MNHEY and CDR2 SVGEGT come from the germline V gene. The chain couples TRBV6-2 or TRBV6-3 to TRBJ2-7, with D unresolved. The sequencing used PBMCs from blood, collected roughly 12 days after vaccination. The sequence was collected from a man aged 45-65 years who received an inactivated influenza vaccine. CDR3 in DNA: TGTGCCAGCGCCCGAACCTACGAGCAGTACTTC. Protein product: CASARTYEQYF.